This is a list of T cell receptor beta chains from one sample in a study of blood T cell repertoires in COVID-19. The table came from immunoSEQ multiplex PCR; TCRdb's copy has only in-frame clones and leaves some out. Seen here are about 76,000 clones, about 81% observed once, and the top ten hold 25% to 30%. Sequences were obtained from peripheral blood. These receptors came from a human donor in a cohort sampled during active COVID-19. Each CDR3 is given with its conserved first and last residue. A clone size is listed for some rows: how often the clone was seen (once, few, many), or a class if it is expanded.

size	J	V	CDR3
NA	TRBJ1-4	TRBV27	CASSPRTGGVEKLFF
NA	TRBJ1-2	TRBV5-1	CASSLRQGLYGYTF
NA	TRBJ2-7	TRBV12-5	CASGLGTGVGQYF
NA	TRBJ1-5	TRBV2	CASSDSDRGQPQHF
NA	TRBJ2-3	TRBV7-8	CASSLHQTGRLEGDTDTQYF
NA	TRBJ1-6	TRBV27	CASRSESSYNSPLHF
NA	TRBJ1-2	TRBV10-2	CASSESGGNGYTF
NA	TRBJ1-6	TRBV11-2	CASSSRIDSPLHF
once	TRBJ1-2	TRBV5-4	CASSLPVNYGYTF
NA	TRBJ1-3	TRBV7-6	CASSSTGSSGNTIYF
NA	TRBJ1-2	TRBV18	CASSPLAQGGRYGYTF
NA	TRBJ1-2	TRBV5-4	CASSLIGTVGYGYTF
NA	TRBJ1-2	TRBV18	CASSPPATGYGYTF
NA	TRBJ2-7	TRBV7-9	CASTPLAVQNEQYF
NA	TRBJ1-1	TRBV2	CASSPRVNTEAFF
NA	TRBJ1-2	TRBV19	CASSPGDRYNYGYTF
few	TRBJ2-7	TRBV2	CASSQISNEQYF
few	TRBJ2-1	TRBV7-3	CASSFSGANEQFF
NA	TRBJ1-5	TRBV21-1	CASSSPPGTGGTEPQHF
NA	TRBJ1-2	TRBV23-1	CASSQSKGPAGGYTF
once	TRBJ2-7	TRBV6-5	CASSSGQAVDEQYF
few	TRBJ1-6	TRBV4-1	CASSPGRLNSPLHF
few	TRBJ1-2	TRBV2	CASRESRGSVYGYTF